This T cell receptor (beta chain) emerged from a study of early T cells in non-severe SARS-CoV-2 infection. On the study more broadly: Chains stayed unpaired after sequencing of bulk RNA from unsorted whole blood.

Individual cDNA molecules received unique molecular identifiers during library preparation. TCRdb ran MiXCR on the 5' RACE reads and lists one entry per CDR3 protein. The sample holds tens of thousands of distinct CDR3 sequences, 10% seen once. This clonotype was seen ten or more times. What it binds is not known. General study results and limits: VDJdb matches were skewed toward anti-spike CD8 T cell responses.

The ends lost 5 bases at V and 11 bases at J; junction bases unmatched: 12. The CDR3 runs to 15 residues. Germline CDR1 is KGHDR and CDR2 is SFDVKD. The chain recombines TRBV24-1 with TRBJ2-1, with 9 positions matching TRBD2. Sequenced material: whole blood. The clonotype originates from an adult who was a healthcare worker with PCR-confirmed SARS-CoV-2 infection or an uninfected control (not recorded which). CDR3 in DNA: TGTGCCACCAGTGTGTTGGCTAGCGGGAATAGGAAGCAGTTCTTC. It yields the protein CATSVLASGNRKQFF.